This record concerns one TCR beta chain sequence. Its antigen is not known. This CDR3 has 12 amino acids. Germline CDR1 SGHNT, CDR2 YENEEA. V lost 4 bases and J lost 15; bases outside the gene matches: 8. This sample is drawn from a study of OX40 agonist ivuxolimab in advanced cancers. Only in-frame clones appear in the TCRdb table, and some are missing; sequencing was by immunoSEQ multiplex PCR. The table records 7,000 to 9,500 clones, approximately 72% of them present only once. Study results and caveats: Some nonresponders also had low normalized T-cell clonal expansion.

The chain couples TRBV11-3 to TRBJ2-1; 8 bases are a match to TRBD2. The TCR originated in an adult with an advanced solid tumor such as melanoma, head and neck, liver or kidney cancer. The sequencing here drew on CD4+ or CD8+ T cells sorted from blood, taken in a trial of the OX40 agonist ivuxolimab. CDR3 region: CASSSGTRAPFF. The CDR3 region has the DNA TGTGCCAGCAGCTCCGGGACTAGGGCCCCGTTCTTC.